These T cell receptor beta chains were read from a single sample in a study of shared clonotypes between healthy human individuals. The protocol was immunoSEQ multiplex PCR, while the TCRdb copy is restricted to in-frame clones and leaves out a portion. The profile shows around 980,000 clones, roughly 74% of them singletons. Sequencing was performed on memory CD4+ T cells from PBMCs. The source is a man between 18 and 29 years old in good health. Some clones in this sample may be carry-over from other donors' samples. CDR3s include the opening cysteine and the closing phenylalanine or tryptophan. A D gene is named only where the DNA matches it firmly. Part of the rows lack a size; the others show once, few, many or a class for expanded clones.

few	-	TRBV27	15	TRBJ2-3	TGTGCCAGCGGACAAACGTATAGGAGCACAGATACGCAGTATTTT	CASGQTYRSTDTQYF
-	-	TRBV27	14	TRBJ2-7	TGTGCCAGCAGTTTATCCCCCGTTTGGTCCGAGCAGTACTTC	CASSLSPVWSEQYF
-	-	TRBV5-1	16	TRBJ1-6	TGCGCCAGCAGCTTAGGACAGTACTCCTATAATTCACCCCTCCACTTT	CASSLGQYSYNSPLHF
-	-	TRBV5-1	12	TRBJ1-1	TGCGCCAGCAGCTCAGGGAGGGCTGAAGCTTTCTTT	CASSSGRAEAFF
-	-	TRBV7-8	19	TRBJ1-2	TGTGCCAGCAGCTTGGGTGGTTTCTACGGGGGAACCACCAACTATGGCTACACCTTC	CASSLGGFYGGTTNYGYTF
-	-	TRBV7-2	16	TRBJ1-3	TGTGCCAGCAGCTTATTCGGGGGTAATACGGGAAACACCATATATTTT	CASSLFGGNTGNTIYF
few	-	TRBV6-6	16	TRBJ1-5	TGTGCCAGCAGCCCAATGCAAAGAGGGGAACATCAGCCCCAGCATTTT	CASSPMQRGEHQPQHF
-	-	TRBV5-1	13	TRBJ2-7	TGCGCCAGCAGCTCAACCTACTCCTACGAGCAGTACTTC	CASSSTYSYEQYF
-	-	TRBV19	14	TRBJ2-7	TGTGCCAGTAGTTTAGGCATGGGAACCTACGAGCAGTACTTC	CASSLGMGTYEQYF
-	-	TRBV5-1	14	TRBJ1-3	TGCGCCAGCAGCTTGTGGGGGCCAGGAAACACCATATATTTT	CASSLWGPGNTIYF
-	TRBD2	TRBV5-1	17	TRBJ2-7	TGCGCCAGCAGCTTGGCGTCGGGGCTAGCGGGAAGGTACGAGCAGTACTTC	CASSLASGLAGRYEQYF
-	-	TRBV6-6	14	TRBJ2-4	TGTGCCAGCAGTTACTCCGGAGGGAAAAACATTCAGTACTTC	CASSYSGGKNIQYF
-	TRBD1	TRBV5-1	14	TRBJ2-7	TGCGCCAGCAGCTTGGTCGGGACAGCTTACGAGCAGTACTTC	CASSLVGTAYEQYF
-	-	TRBV7-9	17	TRBJ2-5	TGTGCCAGCAGCTTAGTAGCAACTTGGGGGGAACGGGAGACCCAGTACTTC	CASSLVATWGERETQYF
-	-	TRBV18	13	TRBJ1-2	TGTGCCAGCTGGCGAGAGGAGAGAGGGGGCTACACCTTC	CASWREERGGYTF
few	-	TRBV6-5	13	TRBJ1-5	TGTGCCAGCAGTCCCGGACCCGCTGGCCCCCAGCATTTT	CASSPGPAGPQHF
-	TRBD1	TRBV5-1	16	TRBJ1-2	TGCGCCAGCAGCGCCCGACGGACAGGGTCTGGATATGGCTACACCTTC	CASSARRTGSGYGYTF
-	-	TRBV13	13	TRBJ2-2	TGTGCCAGCAGACGAGTGAACACCGGGGAGCTGTTTTTT	CASRRVNTGELFF
-	-	TRBV7-9	14	TRBJ2-2	TGTGCCAGCAGCCCAACGGAATACACCGGGGAGCTGTTTTTT	CASSPTEYTGELFF
-	-	TRBV30	11	TRBJ2-5	TGTGCCTGGACGGTAGGAGAGACCCAGTACTTC	CAWTVGETQYF
-	-	TRBV7-2	14	TRBJ2-5	TGTGCCAGCAGCTTAGCTGGCCGATCAGAGACCCAGTACTTC	CASSLAGRSETQYF
-	-	TRBV2	13	TRBJ1-3	TGTGCCAGCAGTGAAGGCAGAGGAAACACCATATATTTT	CASSEGRGNTIYF
-	-	TRBV2	14	TRBJ2-3	TGTGCCAGCGGACGGGCTGGGGTCACAGATACGCAGTATTTT	CASGRAGVTDTQYF
-	TRBD1	TRBV10-2	15	TRBJ1-1	TGCGCCAGCAGACAGGGGCCGGCAGGGAACACTGAAGCTTTCTTT	CASRQGPAGNTEAFF
-	-	TRBV28	12	TRBJ1-3	TGTGCCAGCTCTAAGGTTGGAAACACCATATATTTT	CASSKVGNTIYF
-	-	TRBV6-1	13	TRBJ1-2	TGTGCCAGCAGTGGGTCCTTCTCGATTGGCTACACCTTC	CASSGSFSIGYTF
-	-	TRBV5-1	15	TRBJ1-2	TGCGCCAGCAGCTTCCCGGGTGTTATGGACTATGGCTACACCTTC	CASSFPGVMDYGYTF
-	TRBD1	TRBV15	15	TRBJ1-3	TGTGCCACCAGCAGCGACAGGGCAGCTGGAAACACCATATATTTT	CATSSDRAAGNTIYF
-	TRBD1	TRBV9	14	TRBJ2-5	TGTGCCAGCAGCGGAAACAGGGGAAAAGAGACCCAGTACTTC	CASSGNRGKETQYF
-	-	TRBV9	13	TRBJ2-2	TGTGCCAGCAGCGCAGACCTGGCCGGGGAGCTGTTTTTT	CASSADLAGELFF
-	TRBD1	TRBV7-6	18	TRBJ2-2	TGTGCCAGCAGCTTGGGGAGCGGCAGGGGGCGAGACACCGGGGAGCTGTTTTTT	CASSLGSGRGRDTGELFF
-	TRBD2	TRBV10-3	19	TRBJ2-1	TGTGCCATCAGTGAGTCCCCGGGCCTAGCGGGAGGGTCCTACAATGAGCAGTTCTTC	CAISESPGLAGGSYNEQFF
once	-	TRBV7-9	11	TRBJ2-7	TGTGCCAGCAGCCCAGTTTACGAGCAGTACTTC	CASSPVYEQYF
-	TRBD2	TRBV7-8	18	TRBJ2-1	TGTGCCAGCAGCTTCGGGGCGGGAGGGCCCGTTAATTACAATGAGCAGTTCTTC	CASSFGAGGPVNYNEQFF
-	-	TRBV6-6	13	TRBJ1-5	TGTGCCAGCAGTTTAGGGGGGGAGCAGCCCCAGCATTTT	CASSLGGEQPQHF
-	-	TRBV6-5	15	TRBJ2-7	TGTGCCAGCAGTCCTTTGGGTGGTCGGCCGTACGAGCAGTACTTC	CASSPLGGRPYEQYF
few	-	TRBV9	15	TRBJ2-1	TGTGCCAGCAGTCAGGATGGACGTGCTATCCATGAGCAGTTCTTC	CASSQDGRAIHEQFF
many	-	TRBV27	14	TRBJ2-1	TGTGCCAGCAGTTTATCTTTCGGATCTAATGAGCAGTTCTTC	CASSLSFGSNEQFF
-	TRBD1	TRBV7-9	18	TRBJ2-3	TGTGCCAGCAGCTCCGTTGCAGGGGGCGTAAGTTGGACAGATACGCAGTATTTT	CASSSVAGGVSWTDTQYF
-	-	TRBV4-2	17	TRBJ1-4	TGTGCCAGCAGCCAAGAAGGCTCGGGGCCCTCAGGTGAAAAACTGTTTTTT	CASSQEGSGPSGEKLFF
few	-	TRBV6-1	13	TRBJ2-4	TGTGCCAGCAGTGAAAGTGATAAAAACATTCAGTACTTC	CASSESDKNIQYF
-	TRBD1	TRBV12-5	12	TRBJ2-1	TGTGCTAGTGGTTTTCCCGGGACAGGGGAGTTCTTC	CASGFPGTGEFF
-	-	TRBV28	16	TRBJ1-5	TGTGCCAGCAGAACCAGAACCGGGACTTGGGGACAGCCCCAGCATTTT	CASRTRTGTWGQPQHF
-	TRBD2	TRBV6-8	17	TRBJ2-1	TGTGCCAGCAGTTACTTGGGCGGGAGATCTTCCTACAATGAGCAGTTCTTC	CASSYLGGRSSYNEQFF
-	TRBD2	TRBV18	17	TRBJ2-3	TGTGCCAGCTCACCACCCCTAGCGGGAGGGCCAGGAGATACGCAGTATTTT	CASSPPLAGGPGDTQYF
once	-	TRBV9	16	TRBJ2-1	TGTGCCAGCAGCCCAGCAAGGTCTAGGAGCTACAATGAGCAGTTCTTC	CASSPARSRSYNEQFF
-	TRBD1	TRBV5-4	15	TRBJ1-1	TGTGCCAGCAGCTTCCCCGGGACAGGGGTCACTGAAGCTTTCTTT	CASSFPGTGVTEAFF
-	-	TRBV18	14	TRBJ1-2	TGTGCCAGCTCGGCGAAGTCAGGCGACTATGGCTACACCTTC	CASSAKSGDYGYTF
-	TRBD2	TRBV10-1	20	TRBJ2-7	TGCGCCAGCAGTGAGCAACCTATGTCCACCGGGACTAGCGTTTCCTACGAGCAGTACTTC	CASSEQPMSTGTSVSYEQYF
-	TRBD2	TRBV30	15	TRBJ2-1	TGTGCCTGGAGTGTACTTTCTAGCGGGAGTATGGAGCAGTTCTTC	CAWSVLSSGSMEQFF
-	-	TRBV28	15	TRBJ1-3	TGTGCCAGCAGTTTATATCCGGCCTCTGGAAACACCATATATTTT	CASSLYPASGNTIYF
-	TRBD1	TRBV10-3	14	TRBJ1-5	TGTGCCATCAGAGCAGGGGGGAGCAATCAGCCCCAGCATTTT	CAIRAGGSNQPQHF
few	-	TRBV6-5	15	TRBJ1-2	TGTGCCAGCAGTAACCACCGGGGCCTGATCTATGGCTACACCTTC	CASSNHRGLIYGYTF
once	TRBD1	TRBV6-1	14	TRBJ1-1	TGTGCCAGCAGTCGAACGTCAGGGGGCACTGAAGCTTTCTTT	CASSRTSGGTEAFF
once	TRBD1	TRBV5-4	15	TRBJ2-5	TGTGCCAGCAGCAACCTCGGGACAGGAAAAGAGACCCAGTACTTC	CASSNLGTGKETQYF